This TCR beta chain is drawn from a study of blood T cells in healthy people across ages. Study-wide results and limits: Across the age range, TCR beta diversity per million T cells fell in a roughly linear way. Greater diversity and more naive CD4+ cells were seen in long-lived donors than in aged donors. No conclusive comparison of naive versus antigen-experienced cells was possible with unsorted PBMCs.

This clonotype has just one count. Its specificity is unknown. The trim removed 5 bases at V and 8 bases at J, leaving 11 bases unmatched. CDR3 size: 15 residues. Using a J-beta primer mix together with a sample-barcoded 5' primer, a second PCR was run for roughly 7 to 12 cycles. Paired-end reads containing CDR3 totaled no fewer than 2.5 million for each sample. TCRdb analysed the 5' RACE reads with MiXCR anew, one entry per CDR3 protein. Of about 830,000 distinct CDR3 sequences in the sample, 55% to 65% were seen once. V gene TRBV12-3 or TRBV12-4 combines with J gene TRBJ2-3; TRBD1 matches at 9 bases. Material for sequencing was blood. This sequence was found in a young man in good health. CDR3 DNA sequence: TGTGCCAGCAGTCAGGACAGGGGTCACAGGGGTACGCAGTATTTT. This encodes CASSQDRGHRGTQYF.